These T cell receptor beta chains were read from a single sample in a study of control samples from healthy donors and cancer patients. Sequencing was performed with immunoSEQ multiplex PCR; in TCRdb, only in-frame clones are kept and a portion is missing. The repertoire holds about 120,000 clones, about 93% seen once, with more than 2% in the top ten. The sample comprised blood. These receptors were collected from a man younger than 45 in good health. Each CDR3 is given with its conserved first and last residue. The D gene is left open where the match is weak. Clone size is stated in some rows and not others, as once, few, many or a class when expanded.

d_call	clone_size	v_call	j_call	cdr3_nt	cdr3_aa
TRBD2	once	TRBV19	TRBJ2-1	TGTGCCAGTAGCCCGACTAGCGGGGGGGTAAATGAGCAGTTCTTC	CASSPTSGGVNEQFF
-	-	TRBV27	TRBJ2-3	TGTGCCAGCAGTATTACAGGGACAGATACGCAGTATTTT	CASSITGTDTQYF
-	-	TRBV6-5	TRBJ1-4	TGTGCCAGCACCCAGGGACCTGCTAATGAAAAACTGTTTTTT	CASTQGPANEKLFF
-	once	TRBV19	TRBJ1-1	TGTGCCAGTACCGAACGGAGGAACACTGAAGCTTTCTTT	CASTERRNTEAFF
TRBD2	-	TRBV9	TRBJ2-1	TGTGCCAGCAGCTCCCCTAGGGGAGGGCTAGCGAGCGAGCAGTTCTTC	CASSSPRGGLASEQFF
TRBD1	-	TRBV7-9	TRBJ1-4	TGTGCCAGCAGCCCGGGACAGGGTACTAATGAAAAACTGTTTTTT	CASSPGQGTNEKLFF
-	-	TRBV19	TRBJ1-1	TGTGCCAGTAGGCTTGAACAGGGCCCTGAAGCTTTCTTT	CASRLEQGPEAFF
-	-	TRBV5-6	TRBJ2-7	TGTGCCAGCAGCTTGTCAGGGGAATCGTACGAGCAGTACTTC	CASSLSGESYEQYF
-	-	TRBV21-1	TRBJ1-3	TGTGCCAGCAGCAAAACAGGTCGAAACACCATATATTTT	CASSKTGRNTIYF
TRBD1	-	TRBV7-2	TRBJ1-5	TGTGCCAGCAGCTCATCCGCCGGGACAGGGAAGAGCAATCAGCCCCAGCATTTT	CASSSSAGTGKSNQPQHF
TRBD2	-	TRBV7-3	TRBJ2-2	TGTGCCAGCAGCTTCGGCGGGGGGGCCCCCGGCGGGGAGCTGTTTTTT	CASSFGGGAPGGELFF
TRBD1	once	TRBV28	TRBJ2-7	TGTGCCAGCAGTTCCCCCAGGACAGGGGGCTCCCTCGAGCAGTACTTC	CASSSPRTGGSLEQYF
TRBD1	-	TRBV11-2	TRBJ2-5	TGTGCCAGCAGCTTAGGTAGGGGGCAGGTCCAAGAGACCCAGTACTTC	CASSLGRGQVQETQYF
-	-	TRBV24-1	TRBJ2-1	TGTGTCACCAGTGATTTTGGGGGTCCTTACAATGAGCAGTTCTTC	CVTSDFGGPYNEQFF
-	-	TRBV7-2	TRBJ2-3	TGTGCCAGCAGCATGGGTGGCCCCCGGACAGATACGCAGTATTTT	CASSMGGPRTDTQYF
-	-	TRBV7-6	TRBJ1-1	TGTGCCAGCAGCCAGGCATCAAACACTGAAGCTTTCTTT	CASSQASNTEAFF
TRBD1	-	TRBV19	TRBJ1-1	TGTGCCAGTAGTTCGGACAGGTCAATGGGAAACACTGAAGCTTTCTTT	CASSSDRSMGNTEAFF
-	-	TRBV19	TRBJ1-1	TGTGCCAGTAGTATTGGAGTGGTCACTGAAGCTTTCTTT	CASSIGVVTEAFF
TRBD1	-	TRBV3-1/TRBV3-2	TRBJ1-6	TGTGCCAGCAGCCAAGATCGTGGGACAGGGGGCGGGAGTTCCTATAATTCACCCCTCCACTTT	CASSQDRGTGGGSSYNSPLHF
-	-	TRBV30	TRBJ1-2	TGTGCCTGGAGTCTCGTCCGACACAGCTATGGCTACACCTTC	CAWSLVRHSYGYTF
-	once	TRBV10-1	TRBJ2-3	TGCGCCAGCAGTGAAGGAGGCCAGGATACGCAGTATTTT	CASSEGGQDTQYF
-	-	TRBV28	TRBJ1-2	TGTGCCAGCAGCGAACTCCGGGGGGGCTACACCTTC	CASSELRGGYTF